Each of the 23 T cell receptor beta chains below was sequenced from the same sample in a study of blood T cell repertoires in COVID-19 (dated by TCRdb to 2020 to 2022). Library creation used the immunoSEQ multiplex PCR assay. TCRdb holds this immuneACCESS table with in-frame rearrangements only. Some clones are missing; in checked studies, unresolved V genes explain under half, and the rest has no known cause. This sample gives under 75,000 clones in total; 75% to 85% of them show up just once. The top ten constitute about 6% of the sample. Input material: peripheral blood. The receptors were gathered from a woman aged 60 to 75 with acute or convalescent COVID-19.

The chain combines TRBV28 with TRBJ1-2, with D hard to call. The germline V and J ends were trimmed by 3 bases and 8 bases, with 7 bases remaining between them. The CDR3 has 11 residues. Germline V lookup: CDR1 MDHEN, CDR2 SYDVKM. CDR3 sequence: CASSFIRGYTF. CDR3 bases: TGTGCCAGCAGTTTCATCAGAGGCTACACCTTC.

This clone has a handful of counts. The rearrangement uses TRBV2 and TRBJ1-6; a possible D gene is TRBD1 (5 bases). Germline V lookup: CDR1 SNHLY, CDR2 FYNNEI. The CDR3 has 14 amino acids. V lost 6 bases, J lost 7 bases, and 13 bases lay in between. CDR3 residues: CASRLGRQNSPLHF. The CDR3 DNA sequence: TGTGCCAGCAGACTGGGCAGACAGAATTCACCCCTCCACTTT.

The chain is built from TRBV27 and TRBJ1-1, with unresolved D. The CDR3 contains 14 residues. Germline-derived CDR1 and CDR2 are MNHEY and SMNVEV (reference sequence). The germline V and J ends were trimmed by 6 bases and 0 bases, with 11 bases remaining between them. The CDR3 DNA sequence: TGTGCCAGCAGAAGGACTGCTATGAACACTGAAGCTTTCTTT. Its protein is CASRRTAMNTEAFF.

The rearrangement uses TRBV3-1 (or the pseudogene TRBV3-2) and TRBJ2-7, with D uncertain. Trimming cost V 1 base and J 5 bases, with 6 bases left between them. The germline gives CDR1 LGHDT, CDR2 YNNKEL (reference sequence). This CDR3 is 12 amino acids long. DNA of the CDR3: TGTGCCAGCAGCCAAGTTCCAGACGAGCAGTACTTC. This translates into CASSQVPDEQYF.

Only one count was recorded for this clone. The chain employs TRBV30 and TRBJ1-4; D is unclear. The ends were cut back, 3 bases at V and 7 bases at J, with 12 bases in the middle. The CDR3 has 13 amino acids. Per germline, CDR1 GTSNPN and CDR2 SVGIG (reference sequence). CDR3 in DNA: TGTGCCTGGAGCCCCGCGGGAGTTGAAAAACTGTTTTTT. Its protein product is CAWSPAGVEKLFF.

The V gene is TRBV4-1, the J gene TRBJ1-4; the match to TRBD1 covers 8 bases. After removal of 4 bases from V and 7 bases from J, the junction contained 11 bases not matched to a gene. The CDR3 contains 16 residues. Germline CDR1 and CDR2: MGHRA and YSYEKL. This chain's CDR3 is CASSPRGTGDLEKLFF. In DNA form, the CDR3 reads TGCGCCAGCAGCCCAAGAGGGACAGGCGACCTTGAAAAACTGTTTTTT.

The chain has TRBV7-9 and TRBJ2-6, with 9 nucleotides matching TRBD2. Germline CDR1 SEHNR, CDR2 FQNEAQ (reference sequence). V was clipped by 5 bases and J by 1 base; unmatched bases: 9. The CDR3 extends over 18 amino acids. The CDR3: CASSPRGGARSGANVLTF. For the CDR3, the DNA is TGTGCCAGCAGCCCCCGCGGGGGGGCCAGATCTGGGGCCAACGTCCTGACTTTC.

The chain carries TRBV7-2 and TRBJ2-7; 8 positions agree with TRBD1. CDR1 SGHTA and CDR2 FQGNSA come from the germline V gene. With V trimmed by 8 bases and J by 2 bases, 5 bases remained unmatched. This CDR3 contains 13 residues. CDR3 DNA: TGTGCCAGCTGCAAGGGACAGGCCTACGAGCAGTACTTC. Translating gives CASCKGQAYEQYF.

This chain joins TRBV21-1 and TRBJ2-1; the D call in the table, TRBD1, was not verified against the DNA. TRBV21-1 is given as a pseudogene. The CDR3 totals 15 residues. CDR3 DNA sequence: TGTGCCAGCATCCTTTGGGGGACAGAGTACAATGAGCAGTTCTTC. The encoded protein is CASILWGTEYNEQFF.

The chain recombines TRBV6-5 with TRBJ2-3, with no clear D. CDR1 is MNHEY, CDR2 SVGAGI, per germline. Trimming took 7 bases from V and 1 from J, leaving 12 bases between them. The CDR3 length is 14 residues. The CDR3 loop is CASIVRWGTDTQYF. CDR3 DNA sequence: TGTGCCAGCATCGTGAGGTGGGGCACAGATACGCAGTATTTT.

As DNA, the CDR3 is TGTGCCAGCAGCTTAGATAACTTCGCGAACACTGAAGCTTTCTTT. It specifies CASSLDNFANTEAFF. This chain uses TRBV7-2 with TRBJ1-1; D ambiguous. Looked up from germline, CDR1 is SGHTA and CDR2 is FQGNSA. The CDR3 is made up of 15 amino acids. The V gene lost 1 base and the J gene lost 1 base, with 10 bases spanning the gap.

V gene TRBV10-3 combines with J gene TRBJ1-1; D not certain. V was trimmed by 6 bases and J by 3 bases, leaving 8 bases between them. CDR3 length equals 12 residues. Germline-derived CDR1 and CDR2 are ENHRY and SYGVKD. CDR3 amino acids: CAIRRPDTEAFF. As DNA, the CDR3 is TGTGCCATCAGACGCCCGGACACTGAAGCTTTCTTT.

The chain links TRBV6-5 to TRBJ2-5; D uncertain. The CDR3 is made up of 12 amino acids. The germline V gene has CDR1 MNHEY and CDR2 SVGAGI. Between the trimmed V and J ends, which lost 3 bases and 9 bases, there was a span of 11 bases. The CDR3 DNA follows: TGTGCCAGCAGTTATTCCAGGATGGCCCAGTACTTC. Translation gives CASSYSRMAQYF.

This clone was found a few times. The chain uses TRBV11-2 and TRBJ2-7, with no clear D. The CDR3 spans 12 residues. The V end was cut by 6 bases, the J end by 7 bases, with 13 bases between. Germline assignment: CDR1 SGHAT and CDR2 FQNNGV. The CDR3 reads CASSFSQDEQYF. DNA of the CDR3: TGTGCCAGCAGTTTTAGTCAGGATGAGCAGTACTTC.

The V and J genes are TRBV5-5 and TRBJ1-5; 8 bases agree with TRBD1. The V gene's germline CDR1 is SGHKS and CDR2 YYEKEE (reference sequence). This CDR3 is 17 amino acids long. Trimming cost V 5 bases and J 0 bases; bases outside gene matches: 10. CDR3: CASSAGTGDYSNQPQHF. The CDR3 DNA reads TGTGCCAGCAGTGCCGGGACAGGAGACTATAGCAATCAGCCCCAGCATTTT.

The chain has TRBV27 and TRBJ1-2; 9 bases are a match to TRBD1. Trimming cost V 6 bases and J 6 bases; bases outside gene matches: 14. The length of the CDR3 is 16 residues. The germline V gene encodes CDR1 MNHEY and CDR2 SMNVEV (reference sequence). The CDR3 sequence is CASSRTGQGGVDGYTF. The CDR3, as DNA: TGTGCCAGCAGCCGAACGGGACAGGGAGGTGTTGATGGCTACACCTTC.

For this clone: Relative to the germline gene, one junction end is altered; a read error may explain this. The V and J genes are TRBV7-9 and TRBJ2-5; perhaps TRBD2 as D (5 bases). Germline-derived CDR1 and CDR2 are SEHNR and FQNEAQ (reference sequence). The CDR3 is made up of 12 amino acids. The DNA for the CDR3 is TGTGCCAGCAGCCCGAACGGCATGGAGGCGGACTTC. Translated, it gives CASSPNGMEADF.

The chain recombines TRBV5-1 with TRBJ1-1; TRBD1 agrees at 9 bases. There are 17 residues in the CDR3. Germline-derived CDR1 and CDR2 are SGHRS and YFSETQ. The trim removed 7 bases at V and 5 bases at J, leaving 18 bases unmatched. The CDR3 protein is CASQPPGTGRGGTEAFF. CDR3 DNA sequence: TGCGCCAGCCAGCCGCCCGGGACAGGGAGAGGGGGTACTGAAGCTTTCTTT.

This chain uses TRBV19 with TRBJ2-2, with a weak D call TRBD1 (6 bases). V was trimmed by 7 bases and J by 4 bases, leaving 16 bases between them. Germline CDR1 is LNHDA and CDR2 is SQIVND (reference sequence). This CDR3 has 15 residues. Here the CDR3 reads CASTDRSSSTGELFF. The CDR3 DNA sequence: TGTGCCAGTACCGACAGGAGCAGTAGCACCGGGGAGCTGTTTTTT.

Here the CDR3 reads CASSPTQDTNEQFF. The DNA for the CDR3 is TGTGCCAGCAGCCCGACCCAGGATACAAATGAGCAGTTCTTC. The genes are TRBV7-3 and TRBJ2-1; D not certain. Trimming removed 5 bases from V and 7 bases from J, with 15 bases in between. The CDR3 sequence is 14 residues long. Germline CDR1 reads SGHTA; CDR2 reads FQGTGA.

CDR3 bases: TGTGCCAGCAGCGTAGGACTCGCGGGAATCACTGAAGCTTTCTTT. It codes for CASSVGLAGITEAFF. The chain joins TRBV9 to TRBJ1-1; D unclear. Germline loops: CDR1 SGDLS, CDR2 YYNGEE. Trimming took 0 bases from V and 4 from J, leaving 13 bases between them. The CDR3 has 15 residues.

The chain joins TRBV3-1 (or the pseudogene TRBV3-2) to TRBJ1-4; D is uncertain. This CDR3 comprises 13 residues. Germline CDR1 reads LGHDT; CDR2 reads YNNKEL (reference sequence). V was cut by 6 bases and J by 8 bases, with 13 bases left in between. The CDR3 region is CASRLAGGEKLFF. The CDR3 nucleotides are TGTGCCAGCAGGCTGGCCGGCGGCGAAAAACTGTTTTTT.

The chain is built from TRBV7-8 and TRBJ2-7, with D tentatively TRBD1 (6 bases). CDR1 is SGHVS and CDR2 is FQNEAQ in the germline V gene. The CDR3 sequence is 16 residues long. Trimming removed 5 bases from V and 0 bases from J, with 17 bases in between. DNA for the CDR3: TGTGCCAGCAGCGGGAGTGGGGGCCCCTCCTCCTACGAGCAGTACTTC. It is translated as CASSGSGGPSSYEQYF.